This T cell receptor (beta chain) comes out of a study of blood T cells in healthy people across ages. The study, taken as a whole, reports: A conclusive naive versus antigen-experienced comparison was prevented by the unsorted PBMCs. In the absence of known donor CMV status, changes in expanded clonotypes were possibly confounded.

This clonotype came up a few times. The antigen is not known. A second PCR, run for roughly 7 to 12 cycles, used a sample-barcoded 5' primer plus a J-beta primer mix. Tagging of each cDNA molecule was performed by a template-switch adaptor with 12 random nucleotides. Every sample produced at least 2.5 million CDR3-containing paired-end reads. Via MiXCR, TCRdb re-called the 5' RACE reads, giving one row per CDR3 protein. The sample consists of more than 800,000 distinct CDR3 sequences, about 28% of them appearing once. CDR3 length: 15 residues. V was cut by 6 bases and J by 5 bases, with 17 bases left in between. The germline V gene encodes CDR1 MNHEY and CDR2 SVGEGT.

V usage is TRBV6-2 or TRBV6-3 and J usage is TRBJ1-5; no definite D call. The receptor's source is a woman aged 80 or over in good health. Source material: blood. The CDR3 sequence: CASSRHRGPYQPQHF. CDR3 DNA: TGTGCCAGCAGCCGACACCGAGGACCATATCAGCCCCAGCATTTT.